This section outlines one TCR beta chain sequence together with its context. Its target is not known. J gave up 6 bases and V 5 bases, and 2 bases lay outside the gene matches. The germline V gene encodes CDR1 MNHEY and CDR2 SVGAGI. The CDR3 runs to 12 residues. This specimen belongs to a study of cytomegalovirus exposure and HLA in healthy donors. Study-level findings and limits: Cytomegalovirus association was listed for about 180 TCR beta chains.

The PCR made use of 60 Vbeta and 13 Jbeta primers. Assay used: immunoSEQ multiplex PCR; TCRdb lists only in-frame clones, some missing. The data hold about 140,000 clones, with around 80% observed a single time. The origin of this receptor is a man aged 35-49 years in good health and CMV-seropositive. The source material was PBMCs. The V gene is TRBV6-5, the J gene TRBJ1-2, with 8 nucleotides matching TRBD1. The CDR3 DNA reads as TGTGCCAGCAGTGGACAGGGCGATGGCTACACCTTC. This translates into CASSGQGDGYTF.